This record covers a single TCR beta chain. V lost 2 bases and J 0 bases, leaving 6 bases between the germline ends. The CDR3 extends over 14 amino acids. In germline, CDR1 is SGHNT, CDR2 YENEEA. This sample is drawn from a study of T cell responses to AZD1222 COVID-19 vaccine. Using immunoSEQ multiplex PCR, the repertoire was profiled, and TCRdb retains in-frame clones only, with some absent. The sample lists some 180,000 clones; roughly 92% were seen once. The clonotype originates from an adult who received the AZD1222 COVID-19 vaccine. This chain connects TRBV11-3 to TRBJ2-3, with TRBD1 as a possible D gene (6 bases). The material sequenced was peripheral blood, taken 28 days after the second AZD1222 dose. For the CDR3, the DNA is TGTGCCAGCAGCTTACAGGGGAGCACAGATACGCAGTATTTT. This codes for CASSLQGSTDTQYF.